What follows is one T cell receptor beta chain and its context. Its matching antigen is unknown. The method was immunoSEQ multiplex PCR; TCRdb's version includes in-frame clones alone and lacks a portion of them. Of about 56,000 clones in the sample, roughly nine tenths were seen once. The V gene lost 2 bases and the J gene lost 2 bases, with 14 bases spanning the gap. From germline, CDR1 is MGHRA and CDR2 YSYEKL. The CDR3 sequence is 16 residues long. The data are from a study of a mutant IDH1 vaccine in newly diagnosed glioma. Study context: Before enrollment, the patients had been treated with radiotherapy alone, temozolomide alone, or both together. Most of them had received both. Scheduled at week 35, visit V12 preceded visit V13, held at week 47.

This sample's time point: week 35, safety follow-up. Vaccinated patients received 300 ug of mutant IDH1 20-mer peptide per dose, with topical imiquimod. Eight vaccine doses were administered to patients at weeks 1, 3, 5, 7, 11, 15, 19 and 23. Astrocytomas found in donors were new, WHO grade 3 or 4, IDH1-mutant and ATRX-lost. This clonotype was obtained from a middle-aged man with glioma. The V call is TRBV4-1, the J call TRBJ2-3, with D perhaps given as TRBD1 or TRBD2 (5 bases each). Sequenced here: PBMCs, sampled from a glioma patient whose treatment included an IDH1 peptide vaccine. In nucleotides, the CDR3 is TGCGCCAGCAGCCAATCAGACGGGACCCTCACAGATACGCAGTATTTT. Translation gives CASSQSDGTLTDTQYF.